Each of the 23 T cell receptor beta chains below was sequenced from the same sample in a study of cytomegalovirus exposure and HLA in healthy donors. PCR amplification relied on 60 Vbeta primers (plus 13 Jbeta primers). Using immunoSEQ multiplex PCR, the repertoire was profiled, and TCRdb retains in-frame clones only, with some absent. Seen here are approximately 130,000 clones, roughly 79% observed once, and the top ten hold around 2.9%. The sequencing input was PBMCs. The receptors stem from a man under 40 in good health and CMV-seronegative.

The V call is TRBV2, the J call TRBJ1-1; D may be TRBD1 (6 bases). Germline V lookup: CDR1 SNHLY, CDR2 FYNNEI. With 7 bases removed from V and 4 bases from J, the gap between germline ends came to 10 bases. The CDR3 loop spans 12 amino acids. The DNA for the CDR3 is TGTGCCAGCATCAGGGGTGGCACTGAAGCTTTCTTT. This translates into CASIRGGTEAFF.

The chain carries TRBV2 and TRBJ2-7, with D unresolved. This CDR3 region has 14 residues. The V and J ends lost 1 base and 3 bases respectively, with 10 bases between them. Germline CDR1 SNHLY, CDR2 FYNNEI. The CDR3 coding sequence is TGTGCCAGCAGTGAAGATCCGGGTGGCTACGAGCAGTACTTC. Its protein product is CASSEDPGGYEQYF.

This clone was counted only a few times. The rearrangement uses TRBV7-3 and TRBJ1-2, with D unclear. The ends were cut back, 5 bases at V and 7 bases at J, with 20 bases in the middle. Germline CDR1 SGHTA, CDR2 FQGTGA. There are 15 residues in the CDR3. DNA for the CDR3: TGTGCCAGCAGCCCCGGTGAGGGAACACTATTTGGCTACACCTTC. It specifies CASSPGEGTLFGYTF.

The V and J genes are TRBV5-1 and TRBJ2-7, with 10 bases fitting TRBD2. Trimming took 2 bases from V and 2 from J; bases not matched to a gene: 4. CDR1 and CDR2 from the germline V gene are SGHRS and YFSETQ. CDR3 length: 15 amino acids. CDR3 amino acids: CASSLGLAETYEQYF. The CDR3 nucleotides read TGCGCCAGCAGCTTAGGACTAGCGGAGACCTACGAGCAGTACTTC.

The V gene is TRBV18, the J gene TRBJ2-2, with D possibly TRBD1 on 6 matching bases. Germline CDR1 reads KGHSH; CDR2 reads LQKENI. Trimming removed 3 bases from V and 3 bases from J, with 8 bases in between. The CDR3 contains 14 residues. In DNA, the CDR3 is TGTGCCAGCTCACCCCCAGGGGACACCGGGGAGCTGTTTTTT. This encodes CASSPPGDTGELFF.

This clone was seen many times. The chain couples TRBV28 to TRBJ1-2; D not certain. There are 15 residues in the CDR3. Germline CDR1 reads MDHEN; CDR2 reads SYDVKM. V was cut by 5 bases and J by 5 bases, with 18 bases left in between. This CDR3 reads CASSSGRVSLYGYTF. CDR3 DNA: TGTGCCAGCAGTAGTGGGAGGGTATCCTTATATGGCTACACCTTC.

In its sample, this clone was seen a few times. The V call is TRBV11-2, the J call TRBJ2-1; 9 bases map to TRBD1. Germline trimming cut 5 bases from V and 7 bases from J; bases unmatched to any gene: 15. This CDR3 is built from 17 residues. Germline CDR1 is SGHAT and CDR2 is FQNNGV. The CDR3 reads CASSPFPRDRVKNEQFF. CDR3 DNA: TGTGCCAGCAGCCCATTTCCCCGGGACAGGGTAAAGAATGAGCAGTTCTTC. Filled out from reference TRBV11-2 and TRBJ2-1, the complete variable domain reads EAGVAQSPRYKIIEKRQSVAFWCNPISGHATLYWYQQILGQGPKLLIQFQNNGVVDDSQLPKDRFSAERLKGVDSTLKIQPAKLEDSAVYLCASSPFPRDRVKNEQFFGPGTRLTVL.

This clone was detected only a few times. The rearrangement joins TRBV6-5 to TRBJ1-2; no clear D gene. V shed 6 bases and J shed 8 bases, with 13 bases lying between them. Germline-derived CDR1 and CDR2 are MNHEY and SVGAGI. CDR3 size: 12 residues. CDR3: CASSAGIRGYTF. CDR3 bases: TGTGCCAGCAGCGCGGGGATTAGAGGCTACACCTTC.

In the case of this clone: At the DNA level, this CDR3 is encoded by other sequences in the same sample as well. The chain carries TRBV19 and TRBJ1-1; a possible D gene is TRBD1 (6 bases). This CDR3 has 13 amino acids. Germline V gives CDR1 LNHDA, CDR2 SQIVND (reference sequence). V was clipped by 6 bases and J by 3 bases, with 11 bases between them. The CDR3 reads CASSPRGDTEAFF. CDR3 nucleotide sequence: TGTGCCAGTAGCCCCAGGGGCGACACTGAAGCTTTCTTT. The variable domain in full, completed from reference TRBV19 and TRBJ1-1, reads DGGITQSPKYLFRKEGQNVTLSCEQNLNHDAMYWYRQDPGQGLRLIYYSQIVNDFQKGDIAEGYSVSREKKESFPLTVTSAQKNPTAFYLCASSPRGDTEAFFGQGTRLTVV.

CDR3 sequence (DNA): TGTGCCAGCAGCACAACCGGGACAACAGAAGCTTTCTTT. Its protein is CASSTTGTTEAFF. The rearrangement links TRBV9 to TRBJ1-1, with a weak D call TRBD1 (6 bases). Germline V lookup: CDR1 SGDLS, CDR2 YYNGEE. This CDR3 spans 13 amino acids. V was trimmed by 4 bases and J by 8 bases, leaving 15 bases between them. Full variable domain (outside the CDR3, taken from reference TRBV9 and TRBJ1-1): DSGVTQTPKHLITATGQRVTLRCSPRSGDLSVYWYQQSLDQGLQFLIQYYNGEERAKGNILERFSAQQFPDLHSELNLSSLELGDSALYFCASSTTGTTEAFFGQGTRLTVV.

The chain uses TRBV5-4 and TRBJ2-7; 8 bases align to TRBD2. The J segment lost 5 bases and the V segment lost 2 bases, leaving 6 bases of the junction unmatched. The CDR3 contains 14 residues. Per the germline V gene, CDR1 is SGHNT and CDR2 is YYREEE (reference sequence). CDR3 loop: CASSFSGNVHEQYF. The CDR3 bases are TGTGCCAGCAGCTTTAGCGGGAACGTCCACGAGCAGTACTTC.

The CDR3 spells CASSISGNTEAFF. The CDR3, as DNA: TGTGCCAGTAGTATTAGCGGGAACACTGAAGCTTTCTTT. V is TRBV19 and J is TRBJ1-1; D is unclear. CDR1 is LNHDA, CDR2 SQIVND, per germline (reference sequence). CDR3 length equals 13 residues. Trimming cost V 3 bases and J 1 base, with 6 bases left between them. The whole variable domain, filled in from reference TRBV19 and TRBJ1-1, reads DGGITQSPKYLFRKEGQNVTLSCEQNLNHDAMYWYRQDPGQGLRLIYYSQIVNDFQKGDIAEGYSVSREKKESFPLTVTSAQKNPTAFYLCASSISGNTEAFFGQGTRLTVV.

CDR3 region: CASSLLGDNTGELFF. CDR3 coding DNA: TGTGCCAGCAGCTTATTAGGGGATAACACCGGGGAGCTGTTTTTT. This chain uses TRBV7-9 with TRBJ2-2; TRBD1 is a possible D gene (5 bases). Germline CDR1 reads SEHNR; CDR2 reads FQNEAQ (reference sequence). This CDR3 is 15 amino acids long. V lost 2 bases and J lost 2, with 9 bases in between.

Here the CDR3 reads CASSLPYRVEKQPQHF. The CDR3 nucleotides read TGCGCCAGCAGCCTCCCTTACAGGGTCGAAAAGCAGCCCCAGCATTTT. The chain uses TRBV4-3 and TRBJ1-5, with D tentatively TRBD1 (6 bases). CDR1 is LGHNA and CDR2 is YSLEER in the germline V gene. Trimming took 4 bases from V and 7 from J, leaving 20 bases between them. This CDR3 is 16 amino acids long.

The chain has TRBV19 and TRBJ1-1, with 7 positions matching TRBD1. Germline V lookup: CDR1 LNHDA, CDR2 SQIVND (reference sequence). This CDR3 comprises 12 residues. J was trimmed by 3 bases and V by 9 bases; bases with no gene match: 4. CDR3 DNA: TGTGCCAGGGAAGACAGGGACACTGAAGCTTTCTTT. It specifies CAREDRDTEAFF.

This chain uses TRBV30 with TRBJ2-2, with D maybe TRBD2 (7 bases). Trimming stripped 0 bases from V and 8 bases from J, with 22 bases between. The length of the CDR3 is 17 residues. Germline lookup yields CDR1 GTSNPN and CDR2 SVGIG (reference sequence). As DNA, the CDR3 is TGTGCCTGGAGTGTACGATGGGGGGGCGCAAGGGGAGGGGAGCTGTTTTTT. Its protein product is CAWSVRWGGARGGELFF.

The V call is TRBV5-1, the J call TRBJ1-5; 8 bases are a match to TRBD1. Germline-derived CDR1 and CDR2 are SGHRS and YFSETQ. The length of the CDR3 is 15 residues. Losses at the gene ends were 4 bases for V and 5 bases for J; bases not matched to a gene: 8. This CDR3 reads CASSGQGREDQPQHF. The CDR3 DNA is TGCGCCAGCAGCGGACAGGGCCGGGAGGATCAGCCCCAGCATTTT. The full variable domain, rest sourced from reference TRBV5-1 and TRBJ1-5, is KAGVTQTPRYLIKTRGQQVTLSCSPISGHRSVSWYQQTPGQGLQFLFEYFSETQRNKGNFPGRFSGRQFSNSRSEMNVSTLELGDSALYLCASSGQGREDQPQHFGDGTRLSIL.

The chain has TRBV5-1 and TRBJ1-4; D gene ambiguous. Germline values: CDR1 SGHRS, CDR2 YFSETQ. There are 13 residues in the CDR3. Trimming cost V 0 bases and J 4 bases, with 4 bases left between them. The CDR3 coding sequence is TGCGCCAGCAGCTTGGGTATTAATGAAAAACTGTTTTTT. It specifies CASSLGINEKLFF. The full variable domain, its missing parts supplied by reference TRBV5-1 and TRBJ1-4, is KAGVTQTPRYLIKTRGQQVTLSCSPISGHRSVSWYQQTPGQGLQFLFEYFSETQRNKGNFPGRFSGRQFSNSRSEMNVSTLELGDSALYLCASSLGINEKLFFGSGTQLSVL.

The V gene is TRBV4-3, the J gene TRBJ2-7, with D tentatively TRBD1 (5 bases). Germline V gene data show CDR1 as LGHNA and CDR2 as YSLEER. V was pared by 0 bases and J by 1 base, with 16 bases between. The CDR3 has 17 amino acids. CDR3 loop: CASSQDLRQGHSYEQYF. CDR3 DNA sequence: TGCGCCAGCAGCCAAGATCTCCGTCAGGGTCATTCCTACGAGCAGTACTTC.

The rearrangement uses TRBV29-1 and TRBJ1-1; D is undetermined. This CDR3 has 13 amino acids. Trimming stripped 4 bases from V and 1 base from J, with 10 bases between. CDR1 and CDR2 (germline): SQVTM, ANQGSEA. The CDR3: CSVVPYPNTEAFF. In nucleotides, the CDR3 is TGCAGCGTTGTTCCGTATCCGAACACTGAAGCTTTCTTT.

This sequence joins TRBV18 and TRBJ2-5; 10 bases line up with TRBD1. The trim removed 3 bases at V and 4 bases at J, leaving 5 bases unmatched. CDR3 length: 15 residues. CDR1 and CDR2 (germline): KGHSH, LQKENI. CDR3 protein: CASSPSGQGTETQYF. In nucleotides, the CDR3 is TGTGCCAGCTCACCCTCGGGACAGGGGACAGAGACCCAGTACTTC.

V usage is TRBV30 and J usage is TRBJ2-7, with 7 bases matching TRBD1. The CDR3 length is 12 residues. CDR1 is GTSNPN, CDR2 SVGIG, per germline (reference sequence). Trimming took 5 bases from V and 0 from J; bases not matched to a gene: 1. As DNA, the CDR3 is TGTGCCTGGGGGACAGACTCCTACGAGCAGTACTTC. Residues: CAWGTDSYEQYF.

As concerns this clone: Within the sample, other DNA sequences also encode this same CDR3. The chain carries TRBV9 and TRBJ2-5; 9 bases are shared with TRBD2. CDR1 SGDLS and CDR2 YYNGEE come from the germline V gene. J gave up 3 bases and V 0 bases, and 9 bases lay outside the gene matches. The CDR3 covers 17 residues. CDR3 DNA: TGTGCCAGCAGCGTAGGGGGGAATAGCGGGGGAGAAGAGACCCAGTACTTC. It specifies CASSVGGNSGGEETQYF.